This is a list of T cell receptor beta chains from one sample in a study of PD-1 blockade in mismatch repair-deficient tumors. Sequencing used immunoSEQ multiplex PCR; TCRdb keeps in-frame clones, though not all of them. The table includes approximately 100,000 clones, over 65% detected once. Here the sequenced sample was peripheral blood, taken around 8 months after starting pembrolizumab. The origin of the receptors is an adult with mismatch repair-deficient cancer. CDR3s include the opening cysteine and the closing phenylalanine or tryptophan. The order of the fields is CDR3 DNA, CDR3 protein, J gene, D gene, V gene, clone size. The D gene is left open where the match is weak. Not every row has a clone size; where given, it reads once, few, many or a size class.

TGTGCCATCAGGACAGGGAGCGCCGGAGAGCTGTTTTTT CAIRTGSAGELFF TRBJ2-2 TRBD1 TRBV10-3 NA
TGTGCCAGCAGCTACGGGACTAGCGGTTACAATGAGCAGTTCTTC CASSYGTSGYNEQFF TRBJ2-1 TRBD2 TRBV11-1 NA
TGTGCCAGCAGCTTATACCCGGGACAGTCTTCCTACGAGCAGTACTTC CASSLYPGQSSYEQYF TRBJ2-7 TRBD1 TRBV7-2 NA
TGTGCCAGCAGCTTAGGCTTTGGTACGTACAATGAGCAGTTCTTC CASSLGFGTYNEQFF TRBJ2-1 NA TRBV11-2 NA
TGCGCCAGCAGCCAACTTAGAGGGGTAGAGGAGACCCAGTACTTC CASSQLRGVEETQYF TRBJ2-5 NA TRBV4-3 NA
TGTGCCAGCCTCCGGGACAGATCCTACGAGCAGTACTTC CASLRDRSYEQYF TRBJ2-7 TRBD1 TRBV2 NA
TGTGCCAGCAGCTTAACGGTGGGCCAGAGCTCCTACAATGAGCAGTTCTTC CASSLTVGQSSYNEQFF TRBJ2-1 NA TRBV7-2 NA
TGCGCCAGCAGCGTCGGACAGGGACAGTATGGCTACACCTTC CASSVGQGQYGYTF TRBJ1-2 TRBD1 TRBV5-1 many
TGTGCCAGCTCTAGAGCTAACTATGGCTACACCTTC CASSRANYGYTF TRBJ1-2 NA TRBV6-6 NA
TGTGCCATCAGTGGGGGGGGACAGGGATCCTTTGGCTACACCTTC CAISGGGQGSFGYTF TRBJ1-2 TRBD1 TRBV10-3 NA